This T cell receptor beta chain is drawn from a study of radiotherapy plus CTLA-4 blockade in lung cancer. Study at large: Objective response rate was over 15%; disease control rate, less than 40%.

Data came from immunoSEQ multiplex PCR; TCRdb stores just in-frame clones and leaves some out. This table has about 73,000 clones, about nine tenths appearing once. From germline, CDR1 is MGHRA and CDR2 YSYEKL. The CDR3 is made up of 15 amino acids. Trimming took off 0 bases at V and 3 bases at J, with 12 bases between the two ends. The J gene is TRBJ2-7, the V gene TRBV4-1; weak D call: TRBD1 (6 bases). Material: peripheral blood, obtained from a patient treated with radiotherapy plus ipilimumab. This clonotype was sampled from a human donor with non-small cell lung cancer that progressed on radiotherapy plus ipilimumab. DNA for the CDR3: TGCGCCAGCAGCCAAGAGGGGGCTTCCTACTACGAGCAGTACTTC. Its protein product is CASSQEGASYYEQYF.